This TCR beta chain is from a study of cytomegalovirus exposure and HLA in healthy donors. The PCR made use of 60 Vbeta and 13 Jbeta primers. TCRdb's table, derived via immunoSEQ multiplex PCR, lists solely in-frame clones and lacks some. The sample includes around 120,000 clones, just over 70% of them seen just once. CDR1 and CDR2 (germline): MNHEY, SMNVEV (reference sequence). This CDR3 comprises 16 residues. The junction had 5 bases not matched to a gene; V was cut back by 1 base and J by 0 bases. Sequenced: PBMCs. The chain couples TRBV27 to TRBJ1-1, with 7 nucleotides matching TRBD1. This clonotype was obtained from an older woman in good health and CMV-seropositive. CDR3 DNA sequence: TGTGCCAGCAGTTTATTTCTGACAGGGATGAACACTGAAGCTTTCTTT. Translated: CASSLFLTGMNTEAFF.